This passage covers 30 T cell receptor beta chains from one sample sequenced in a study of blood T cell repertoires in COVID-19. Sequencing was performed with immunoSEQ multiplex PCR; in TCRdb, only in-frame clones are kept and a portion is missing. The table has around 200,000 clones, nearly 90% seen once. The specimen was peripheral blood. The receptors come from a woman aged 18-29 years who had recovered from COVID-19.

The V gene is TRBV11-2, the J gene TRBJ2-2, with D uncertain. The length of the CDR3 is 14 residues. CDR1 and CDR2 from the germline V gene are SGHAT and FQNNGV. Trimming cost V 0 bases and J 4 bases, with 6 bases left between them. In DNA, the CDR3 is TGTGCCAGCAGCTTAGAACAGTTCACCGGGGAGCTGTTTTTT. This encodes CASSLEQFTGELFF.

The rearrangement links TRBV19 to TRBJ1-1; no definite D call. Germline lookup yields CDR1 LNHDA and CDR2 SQIVND (reference sequence). With 6 bases removed from V and 3 bases from J, the gap between germline ends came to 14 bases. This CDR3 comprises 14 residues. Written as DNA, the CDR3 is TGTGCCAGTAGCTGGGCAGGCGGGGACACTGAAGCTTTCTTT. This translates into CASSWAGGDTEAFF.

The V gene is TRBV2, the J gene TRBJ1-5, with TRBD1 identical over 7 bases. V lost 0 bases and J lost 4; bases outside the gene matches: 6. Germline V CDR1 and CDR2: SNHLY, FYNNEI. The CDR3 is 16 amino acids. Written as DNA, the CDR3 is TGTGCCAGCAGTGAAGCCATGAGACAGGGAAATCAGCCCCAGCATTTT. It codes for CASSEAMRQGNQPQHF.

The chain is built from TRBV5-6 and TRBJ1-1; TRBD1 might be the D (6 bases). The length of the CDR3 is 13 residues. Germline CDR1 SGHDT, CDR2 YYEEEE. Trimming left V 2 bases short and J 7 bases short, with 12 bases between. This CDR3 reads CASSFGGQLEAFF. The CDR3 nucleotides are TGTGCCAGCAGCTTTGGCGGACAGCTTGAAGCTTTCTTT.

J is TRBJ2-1 and V is TRBV11-2, with TRBD1 identical over 9 bases. The CDR3 has 15 amino acids. The germline V gene encodes CDR1 SGHAT and CDR2 FQNNGV. V dropped 3 bases and J dropped 4; count of bases not matched to a gene: 4. The CDR3 region is CASSLGTGRYNEQFF. The CDR3 DNA reads TGTGCCAGCAGCTTGGGGACAGGGAGATACAATGAGCAGTTCTTC.

The CDR3 reads CASSLVSREGHEQYF. The CDR3 DNA follows: TGTGCCAGCAGCTTAGTTTCGCGGGAGGGCCACGAGCAGTACTTC. The gene calls are TRBV11-1 and TRBJ2-7; TRBD2 matches at 9 bases. V lost 1 base, J lost 5 bases, and 6 bases stayed unmatched. The CDR3 runs 15 residues. Per the germline V gene, CDR1 is SGHAT and CDR2 is FQDESV (reference sequence).

A note on this clone: Germline is not matched at one junction end, which may reflect a read error. The chain joins TRBV7-2 to TRBJ1-4; a weak D match, TRBD1 (5 bases). CDR1 SGHTA and CDR2 FQGNSA come from the germline V gene. The CDR3 sequence is 12 residues long. CDR3 loop: CASSFFGGTLSF. CDR3 nucleotides: TGTGCCAGCAGCTTCTTCGGGGGGACGTTGTCTTTT.

V is TRBV4-3 and J is TRBJ2-5, with a possible D match to TRBD1 (5 bases). Germline CDR1 is LGHNA and CDR2 is YSLEER. Trimming removed 0 bases from V and 5 bases from J, with 13 bases in between. The CDR3 is made up of 15 amino acids. CDR3 amino acids: CASSQDRSGSETQYF. As DNA, the CDR3 is TGCGCCAGCAGCCAAGATAGGTCAGGGTCCGAGACCCAGTACTTC.

This clone was seen just once. The rearrangement uses TRBV6-5 and TRBJ2-1, with D hard to call. V was trimmed by 6 bases and J by 4 bases, leaving 4 bases between them. Germline V gene data show CDR1 as MNHEY and CDR2 as SVGAGI. CDR3 length equals 11 residues. The CDR3 DNA follows: TGTGCCAGCAGCAGGTACAATGAGCAGTTCTTC. Residues: CASSRYNEQFF.

Regarding this clone: At the DNA level, this CDR3 is encoded by other sequences in the same sample as well. The genes are TRBV30 and TRBJ2-7, with 7 bases lining up with TRBD1. The CDR3 is 13 amino acids. Germline CDR1 is GTSNPN and CDR2 is SVGIG (reference sequence). Losses at the gene ends were 2 bases for V and 4 bases for J; bases not matched to a gene: 5. CDR3 sequence: CAWSRDSSYEQYF. The CDR3 DNA sequence: TGTGCCTGGAGTCGGGACAGCAGTTACGAGCAGTACTTC. Filled out from reference TRBV30 and TRBJ2-7, the complete variable domain reads SQTIHQWPATLVQPVGSPLSLECTVEGTSNPNLYWYRQAAGRGLQLLFYSVGIGQISSEVPQNLSASRPQDRQFILSSKKLLLSDSGFYLCAWSRDSSYEQYFGPGTRLTVT.

CDR3 loop: CASSLRGTNYGYTF. The CDR3 DNA follows: TGTGCCAGCAGCTTAAGGGGAACTAACTATGGCTACACCTTC. This chain joins TRBV13 and TRBJ1-2, with a weak D call TRBD1 (5 bases). V was shortened by 2 bases and J by 0 bases, with 7 bases between the two germline ends. CDR1 PRHDT and CDR2 FYEKMQ come from the germline V gene (reference sequence). The CDR3 runs 14 residues.

This clone showed up just a few times. The rearrangement links TRBV30 to TRBJ1-5, with unresolved D. Trimming left V 2 bases short and J 5 bases short, with 13 bases between. The V gene's germline CDR1 is GTSNPN and CDR2 SVGIG (reference sequence). This CDR3 has 14 amino acids. The CDR3 here is CAWSHPSPDQPQHF. The CDR3 bases are TGTGCCTGGAGTCATCCCTCCCCGGATCAGCCCCAGCATTTT.

This clone showed up just once. The chain joins TRBV3-1 (or the pseudogene TRBV3-2) to TRBJ1-5, with 7 bases aligning to TRBD1. The junction had 7 bases not matched to a gene; V was cut back by 2 bases and J by 6 bases. The CDR3 loop spans 15 amino acids. Germline assignment: CDR1 LGHDT and CDR2 YNNKEL (reference sequence). CDR3 in amino acids: CASSQTQGDLQPQHF. The CDR3, as DNA: TGTGCCAGCAGCCAAACTCAGGGGGATCTTCAGCCCCAGCATTTT.

This chain uses TRBV20-1 with TRBJ1-1; D is ambiguous. The CDR3 spans 10 residues. CDR1 and CDR2 from the germline V gene are DFQATT and SNEGSKA (reference sequence). Trimming took 6 bases from V and 0 from J, leaving 2 bases between them. CDR3 nucleotides: TGCAGTGCCTTGAACACTGAAGCTTTCTTT. Protein: CSALNTEAFF.

CDR3 in amino acids: CSAKTGGGSDTQYF. The CDR3 coding sequence is TGCAGCGCCAAGACGGGGGGTGGGTCAGATACGCAGTATTTT. The rearrangement links TRBV29-1 to TRBJ2-3; TRBD2 agrees at 7 bases. The germline V gene encodes CDR1 SQVTM and CDR2 ANQGSEA. CDR3 length equals 14 residues. V shed 7 bases and J 4 bases; nucleotides not matched to a gene: 11.

The chain employs TRBV4-1 and TRBJ2-7, with TRBD2 as a possible D gene (5 bases). In germline, CDR1 is MGHRA, CDR2 YSYEKL. The CDR3 runs to 14 residues. The ends were cut back, 4 bases at V and 0 bases at J, with 10 bases in the middle. CDR3 region: CASSLSATSYEQYF. The CDR3 DNA is TGCGCCAGCAGCCTTAGCGCTACCTCCTACGAGCAGTACTTC.

This rearrangement joins TRBV6-5 to TRBJ1-1; no clear D gene. The germline gives CDR1 MNHEY, CDR2 SVGAGI. V lost 6 bases and J lost 3, with 14 bases in between. The CDR3 is made up of 14 amino acids. The CDR3 DNA reads as TGTGCCAGCAGCCAACGCGGCACCTACACTGAAGCTTTCTTT. This sequence encodes CASSQRGTYTEAFF.

The J gene is TRBJ2-2, the V gene TRBV10-3; 7 positions match TRBD2. The CDR3 length is 13 residues. The V gene end was trimmed by 6 bases and the J gene end by 6 bases; junction bases not matched to a gene: 4. Germline assignment: CDR1 ENHRY and CDR2 SYGVKD. For the CDR3, the DNA is TGTGCCATCAGCGCGGGAGCGGCCGGGGAGCTGTTTTTT. This gives the protein CAISAGAAGELFF.

The chain recombines TRBV29-1 with TRBJ1-2; the match to TRBD1 covers 8 bases. Looked up from germline, CDR1 is SQVTM and CDR2 is ANQGSEA. The CDR3 runs 13 residues. The V gene end was trimmed by 7 bases and the J gene end by 6 bases; junction bases not matched to a gene: 10. CDR3 coding DNA: TGCAGCGCCAGTAGATCAGGGGGCCATGGCTACACCTTC. Translated: CSASRSGGHGYTF.

The chain carries TRBV11-2 and TRBJ1-6; 9 bases line up with TRBD1. Germline values: CDR1 SGHAT, CDR2 FQNNGV. The CDR3 has 16 amino acids. V lost 3 bases to trimming and J lost 6 bases; unmatched junction nucleotides: 6. CDR3 bases: TGTGCCAGCAGCTTTGGGACAGGGCTTTCTAATTCACCCCTCCACTTT. It specifies CASSFGTGLSNSPLHF. Supplemented by reference TRBV11-2 and TRBJ1-6, the full variable domain reads EAGVAQSPRYKIIEKRQSVAFWCNPISGHATLYWYQQILGQGPKLLIQFQNNGVVDDSQLPKDRFSAERLKGVDSTLKIQPAKLEDSAVYLCASSFGTGLSNSPLHFGNGTRLTVT.

Note on this clone: Other nucleotide sequences from this sample produce the same CDR3. This chain connects TRBV4-2 to TRBJ1-5; 10 nucleotides agree with TRBD1. V lost 3 bases to trimming and J lost 3 bases; unmatched junction nucleotides: 2. This CDR3 spans 15 amino acids. Germline V CDR1 and CDR2: LGHNA, YNFKEQ. CDR3 in amino acids: CASSQDRGFNQPQHF. In nucleotides, the CDR3 is TGTGCCAGCAGCCAGGACAGGGGGTTCAATCAGCCCCAGCATTTT.

The CDR3 here is CASHSTQTPSKLGYTF. DNA of the CDR3: TGTGCCAGCCATTCGACTCAAACACCTTCGAAACTTGGCTACACCTTC. The V and J genes are TRBV7-9 and TRBJ1-2; D is undetermined. Germline V lookup: CDR1 SEHNR, CDR2 FQNEAQ (reference sequence). The V end was cut by 8 bases, the J end by 7 bases, with 26 bases between. The CDR3 runs 16 residues.

The CDR3 sequence is CASSSTGSANEKLFF. CDR3 DNA sequence: TGTGCCAGCAGCTCAACAGGGTCAGCAAATGAAAAACTGTTTTTT. This sequence joins TRBV9 and TRBJ1-4, with a possible D match to TRBD1 (6 bases). CDR1 is SGDLS, CDR2 YYNGEE, per germline. CDR3 length: 15 residues. V was shortened by 4 bases and J by 5 bases, with 15 bases between the two germline ends.

V usage is TRBV11-2 and J usage is TRBJ2-1; TRBD1 might be the D (5 bases). The CDR3 has 17 amino acids. In germline, CDR1 is SGHAT, CDR2 FQNNGV. Trimming shortened V by 5 bases and J by 4 bases, and 21 bases separated the two germline ends. Here the CDR3 DNA reads TGTGCCAGCAGCGATCGGGTGGGGCCTCTTTTGTACAATGAGCAGTTCTTC. It codes for CASSDRVGPLLYNEQFF.

V is TRBV9 and J is TRBJ2-5, with 7 bases fitting TRBD2. CDR3 size: 18 residues. Unmatched junction bases numbered 16, after V lost 4 bases and J lost 1 base. Germline V gene sequence: CDR1 SGDLS, CDR2 YYNGEE. CDR3 amino acids: CASSWGPGGAGVQETQYF. In nucleotides, the CDR3 is TGTGCCAGCAGCTGGGGACCAGGCGGCGCGGGAGTCCAAGAGACCCAGTACTTC.

The chain links TRBV7-9 to TRBJ2-3; 10 bases are a match to TRBD2. The germline V gene has CDR1 SEHNR and CDR2 FQNEAQ (reference sequence). CDR3 length: 16 residues. V was pared by 11 bases and J by 5 bases, with 16 bases of the junction left unmatched. CDR3 nucleotides: TGTGCCCTCACAAGGGGTAGCGGGAGGTTTGTAGATACGCAGTATTTT. The encoded protein is CALTRGSGRFVDTQYF.

The chain links TRBV4-1 to TRBJ2-5; 10 nucleotides align to TRBD2. V was pared by 1 base and J by 5 bases, with 4 bases of the junction left unmatched. Germline V gives CDR1 MGHRA, CDR2 YSYEKL. The length of the CDR3 is 15 residues. The CDR3 DNA sequence: TGCGCCAGCAGCCAAGTAGCGGGAGGACGGGAGACCCAGTACTTC. It is translated as CASSQVAGGRETQYF.

The chain recombines TRBV19 with TRBJ2-1; TRBD1 might be the D (6 bases). Germline CDR1 reads LNHDA; CDR2 reads SQIVND (reference sequence). CDR3 length: 17 amino acids. V lost 3 bases and J 0 bases, leaving 15 bases between the germline ends. The CDR3 region is CASSIGAGRGSYNEQFF. For the CDR3, the DNA is TGTGCCAGTAGTATTGGGGCAGGCAGGGGCTCCTACAATGAGCAGTTCTTC. Full variable domain (missing parts from reference TRBV19 and TRBJ2-1): DGGITQSPKYLFRKEGQNVTLSCEQNLNHDAMYWYRQDPGQGLRLIYYSQIVNDFQKGDIAEGYSVSREKKESFPLTVTSAQKNPTAFYLCASSIGAGRGSYNEQFFGPGTRLTVL.

The V gene is TRBV7-2, the J gene TRBJ1-2; 8 bases are a match to TRBD1. The CDR3 has 14 residues. Germline CDR1 SGHTA, CDR2 FQGNSA. Losses at the gene ends were 5 bases for V and 2 bases for J; bases not matched to a gene: 4. Written as DNA, the CDR3 is TGTGCCAGCAGCCGGGGACAGGAGAACTATGGCTACACCTTC. This codes for CASSRGQENYGYTF.

A word on this clone: Other DNA variants within this sample encode the same CDR3. CDR3 in amino acids: CASSVGGDTEAFF. In DNA, the CDR3 is TGTGCCAGCAGCGTAGGGGGGGACACTGAAGCTTTCTTT. The V and J genes are TRBV9 and TRBJ1-1; D may be TRBD1 (5 bases). CDR1 SGDLS and CDR2 YYNGEE come from the germline V gene. Between the trimmed V and J ends, which lost 0 bases and 3 bases, there was a span of 6 bases. The CDR3 length is 13 residues.